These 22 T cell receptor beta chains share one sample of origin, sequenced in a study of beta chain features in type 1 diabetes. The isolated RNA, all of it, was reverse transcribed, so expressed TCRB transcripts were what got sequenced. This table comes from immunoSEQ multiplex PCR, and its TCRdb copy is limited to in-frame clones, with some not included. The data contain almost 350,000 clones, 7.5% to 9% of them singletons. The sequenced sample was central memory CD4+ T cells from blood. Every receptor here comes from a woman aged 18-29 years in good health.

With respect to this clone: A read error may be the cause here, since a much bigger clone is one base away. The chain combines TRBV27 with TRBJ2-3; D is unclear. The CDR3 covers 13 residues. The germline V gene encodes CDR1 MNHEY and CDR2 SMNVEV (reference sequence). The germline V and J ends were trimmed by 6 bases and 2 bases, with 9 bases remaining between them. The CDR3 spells CASSSLSTDTQYF. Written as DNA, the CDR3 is TGTGCCAGCAGCTCTCTATCCACAGATACGCAGTATTTT.

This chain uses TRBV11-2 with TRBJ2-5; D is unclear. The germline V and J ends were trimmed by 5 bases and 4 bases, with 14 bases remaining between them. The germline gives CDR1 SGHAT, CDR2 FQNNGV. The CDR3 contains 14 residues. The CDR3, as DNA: TGTGCCAGCAGCCCCCAGAGTGTGCGAGAGACCCAGTACTTC. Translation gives CASSPQSVRETQYF.

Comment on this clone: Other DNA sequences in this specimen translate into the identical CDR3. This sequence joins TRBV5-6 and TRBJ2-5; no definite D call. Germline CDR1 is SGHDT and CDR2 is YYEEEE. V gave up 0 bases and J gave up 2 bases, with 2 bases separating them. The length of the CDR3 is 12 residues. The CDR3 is CASSLGQETQYF. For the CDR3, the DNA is TGTGCCAGCAGCTTGGGGCAAGAGACCCAGTACTTC.

CDR3 bases: TGTGCCAGCAGGTTGGGAGTAGGGGGCCTTGAGCAGTTCTTC. Residues: CASRLGVGGLEQFF. V usage is TRBV2 and J usage is TRBJ2-1; 7 bases are shared with TRBD1. CDR1 is SNHLY and CDR2 is FYNNEI in the germline V gene. V lost 6 bases to trimming and J lost 9 bases; unmatched junction nucleotides: 11. CDR3 length: 14 amino acids.

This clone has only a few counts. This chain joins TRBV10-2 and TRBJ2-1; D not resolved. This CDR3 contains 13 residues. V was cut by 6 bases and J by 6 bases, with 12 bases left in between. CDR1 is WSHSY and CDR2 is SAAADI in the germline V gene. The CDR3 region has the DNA TGCGCCAGCAGCGCTGGAACCATCAATGAGCAGTTCTTC. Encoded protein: CASSAGTINEQFF.

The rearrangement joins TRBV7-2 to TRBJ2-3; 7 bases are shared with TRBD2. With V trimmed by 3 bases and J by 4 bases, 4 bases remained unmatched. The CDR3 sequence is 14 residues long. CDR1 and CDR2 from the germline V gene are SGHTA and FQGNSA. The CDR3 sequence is CASSLSGISDTQYF. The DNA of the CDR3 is TGTGCCAGCAGCTTGAGCGGGATTTCAGATACGCAGTATTTT.

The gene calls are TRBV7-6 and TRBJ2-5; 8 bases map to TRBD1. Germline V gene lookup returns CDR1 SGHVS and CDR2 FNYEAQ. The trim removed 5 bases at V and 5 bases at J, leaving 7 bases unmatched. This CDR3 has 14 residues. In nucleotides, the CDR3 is TGTGCCAGCAGCGAGACAGGGGCGTGGGAGACCCAGTACTTC. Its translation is CASSETGAWETQYF.

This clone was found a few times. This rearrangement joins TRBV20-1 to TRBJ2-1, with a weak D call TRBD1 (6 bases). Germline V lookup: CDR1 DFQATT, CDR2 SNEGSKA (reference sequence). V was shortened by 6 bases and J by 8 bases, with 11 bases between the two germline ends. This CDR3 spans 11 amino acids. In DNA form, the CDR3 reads TGCAGTGCCACAGGGTACGATGAGCAGTTCTTC. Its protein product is CSATGYDEQFF.

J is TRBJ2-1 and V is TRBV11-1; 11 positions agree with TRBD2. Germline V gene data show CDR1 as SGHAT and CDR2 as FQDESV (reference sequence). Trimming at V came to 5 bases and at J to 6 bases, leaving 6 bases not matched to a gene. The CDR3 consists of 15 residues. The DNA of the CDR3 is TGTGCCAGCAGCCAGGGACTAGCGGTGGGCAATGAGCAGTTCTTC. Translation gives CASSQGLAVGNEQFF.

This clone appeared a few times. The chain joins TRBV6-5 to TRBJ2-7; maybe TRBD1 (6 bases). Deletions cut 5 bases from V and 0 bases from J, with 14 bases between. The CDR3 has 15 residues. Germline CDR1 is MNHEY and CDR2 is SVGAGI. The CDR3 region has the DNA TGTGCCAGCAGTCCCGGACAGAGTGGCTCCTACGAGCAGTACTTC. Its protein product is CASSPGQSGSYEQYF.

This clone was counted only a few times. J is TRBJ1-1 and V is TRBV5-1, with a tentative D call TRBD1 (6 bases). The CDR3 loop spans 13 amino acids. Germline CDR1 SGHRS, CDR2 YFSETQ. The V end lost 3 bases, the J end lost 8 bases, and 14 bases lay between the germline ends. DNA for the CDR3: TGCGCCAGCAGCTCGGGACAATCGGGGGAAGCTTTCTTT. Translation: CASSSGQSGEAFF.

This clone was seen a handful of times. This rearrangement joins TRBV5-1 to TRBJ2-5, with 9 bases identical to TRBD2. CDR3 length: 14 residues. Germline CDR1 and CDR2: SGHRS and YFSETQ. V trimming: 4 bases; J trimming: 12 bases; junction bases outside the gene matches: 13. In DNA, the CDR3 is TGCGCCAGCAGCGACCGGGGACTAGCTCTCGAAAAGTACTTC. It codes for CASSDRGLALEKYF.

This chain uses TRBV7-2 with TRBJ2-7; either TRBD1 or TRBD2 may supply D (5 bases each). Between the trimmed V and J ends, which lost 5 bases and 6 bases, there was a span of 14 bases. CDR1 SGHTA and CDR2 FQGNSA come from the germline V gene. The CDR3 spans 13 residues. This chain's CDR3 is CASSPGPLGEQYF. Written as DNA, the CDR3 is TGTGCCAGCAGCCCGGGGCCTCTCGGCGAGCAGTACTTC.

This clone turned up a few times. The CDR3 region is CASSLVAGHRPPLHF. The CDR3 DNA reads as TGTGCCAGCTCACTGGTTGCGGGACACCGACCACCCCTCCACTTT. The chain carries TRBV18 and TRBJ1-6; possible D gene TRBD1, 6 bases. CDR3 size: 15 residues. Germline CDR1 KGHSH, CDR2 LQKENI. Trimming stripped 4 bases from V and 11 bases from J, with 18 bases between. Full variable domain (rest looked up from reference TRBV18 and TRBJ1-6): NAGVMQNPRHLVRRRGQEARLRCSPMKGHSHVYWYRQLPEEGLKFMVYLQKENIIDESGMPKERFSAEFPKEGPSILRIQQVVRGDSAAYFCASSLVAGHRPPLHFGNGTRLTVT.

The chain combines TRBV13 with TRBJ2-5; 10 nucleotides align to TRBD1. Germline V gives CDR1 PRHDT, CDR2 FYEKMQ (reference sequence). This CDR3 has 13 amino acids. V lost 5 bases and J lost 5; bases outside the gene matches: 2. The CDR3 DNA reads TGTGCCAGCAGCGGACAGGGGGGTGAGACCCAGTACTTC. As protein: CASSGQGGETQYF. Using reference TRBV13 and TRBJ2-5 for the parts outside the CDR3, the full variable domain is AAGVIQSPRHLIKEKRETATLKCYPIPRHDTVYWYQQGPGQDPQFLISFYEKMQSDKGSIPDRFSAQQFSDYHSELNMSSLELGDSALYFCASSGQGGETQYFGPGTRLLVL.

The CDR3 nucleotides are TGTGCCAGCAGCCCGGAAACTAGCGGGAGCAATGAGCAGTTCTTC. Its protein is CASSPETSGSNEQFF. The chain joins TRBV7-2 to TRBJ2-1; 11 nucleotides align to TRBD2. V dropped 5 bases and J dropped 6; count of bases not matched to a gene: 6. CDR3 length equals 15 residues. Looked up from germline, CDR1 is SGHTA and CDR2 is FQGNSA.

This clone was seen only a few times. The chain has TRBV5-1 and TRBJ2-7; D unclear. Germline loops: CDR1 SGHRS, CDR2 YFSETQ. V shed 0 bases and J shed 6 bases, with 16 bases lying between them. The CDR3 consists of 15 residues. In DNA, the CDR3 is TGCGCCAGCAGCTTGGGACTGTCGATGTTGGGCGAGCAGTACTTC. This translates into CASSLGLSMLGEQYF.

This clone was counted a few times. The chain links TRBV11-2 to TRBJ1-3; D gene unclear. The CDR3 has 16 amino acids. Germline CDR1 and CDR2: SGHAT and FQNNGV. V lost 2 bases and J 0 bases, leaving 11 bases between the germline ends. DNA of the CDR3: TGTGCCAGCAGCTTACGTTCTGAAATCTCTGGAAACACCATATATTTT. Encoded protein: CASSLRSEISGNTIYF.

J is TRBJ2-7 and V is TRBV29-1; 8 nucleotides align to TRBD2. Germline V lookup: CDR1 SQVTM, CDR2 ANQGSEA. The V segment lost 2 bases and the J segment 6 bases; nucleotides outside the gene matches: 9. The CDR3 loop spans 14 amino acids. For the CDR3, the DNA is TGCAGCGTTGAAAGGGCTAGCGGGCCCCCCGAGCAGTACTTC. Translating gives CSVERASGPPEQYF.

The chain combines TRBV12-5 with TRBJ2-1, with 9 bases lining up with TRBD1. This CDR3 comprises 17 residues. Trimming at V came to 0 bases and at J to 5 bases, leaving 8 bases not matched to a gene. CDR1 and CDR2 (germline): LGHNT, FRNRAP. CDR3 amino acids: CASGLVVGTGMNNEQFF. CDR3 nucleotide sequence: TGTGCTAGTGGTTTGGTAGTCGGGACAGGGATGAACAATGAGCAGTTCTTC.

The CDR3 DNA is TGTGCCAGCAGTTATACTGCCGCTGAAGCTTTCTTT. Residues: CASSYTAAEAFF. The V and J genes are TRBV6-6 and TRBJ1-1, with D hard to call. The V end was cut by 3 bases, the J end by 6 bases, with 8 bases between. CDR1 and CDR2 from the germline V gene are MNHNY and SVGAGI (reference sequence). The CDR3 has 12 amino acids.

CDR3: CATSIGGREGYTF. In DNA form, the CDR3 reads TGTGCCACCAGCATCGGTGGGAGGGAAGGCTACACCTTC. The rearrangement links TRBV15 to TRBJ1-2; D not resolved. The CDR3 is made up of 13 amino acids. The V end lost 4 bases, the J end lost 8 bases, and 14 bases lay between the germline ends. The germline V gene encodes CDR1 LNHNV and CDR2 YYDKDF (reference sequence).